This T cell receptor beta chain was identified in a study of cytomegalovirus exposure and HLA in healthy donors. Overall study findings and caveats: TCR beta V- and J-gene trimming was later associated with a missense DCLRE1C variant. The dataset shows that most TCR sequences were rare, while some public TCRs occurred in many donors. Earlier findings revealed that most TCR beta V segments proved productive either about 87% or about 30% of the time.

PCR primers comprised 60 Vbeta and 13 Jbeta primers. Data came from immunoSEQ multiplex PCR; TCRdb stores just in-frame clones and leaves some out. The table has over 200,000 clones, roughly 84% seen once; the top ten hold over 1%. As regards this clone: Its antigen is as yet unknown.

V shed 3 bases and J 4 bases; nucleotides not matched to a gene: 1. Germline V gene sequence: CDR1 SGHRS, CDR2 YFSETQ. This CDR3 has 12 residues. The chain links TRBV5-1 to TRBJ2-7, with 7 positions matching TRBD1. Sequencing used PBMCs. This TCR derives from a human donor in good health. This CDR3 is CASSSQGYEQYF. The CDR3 nucleotides read TGCGCCAGCAGCTCACAGGGGTACGAGCAGTACTTC.